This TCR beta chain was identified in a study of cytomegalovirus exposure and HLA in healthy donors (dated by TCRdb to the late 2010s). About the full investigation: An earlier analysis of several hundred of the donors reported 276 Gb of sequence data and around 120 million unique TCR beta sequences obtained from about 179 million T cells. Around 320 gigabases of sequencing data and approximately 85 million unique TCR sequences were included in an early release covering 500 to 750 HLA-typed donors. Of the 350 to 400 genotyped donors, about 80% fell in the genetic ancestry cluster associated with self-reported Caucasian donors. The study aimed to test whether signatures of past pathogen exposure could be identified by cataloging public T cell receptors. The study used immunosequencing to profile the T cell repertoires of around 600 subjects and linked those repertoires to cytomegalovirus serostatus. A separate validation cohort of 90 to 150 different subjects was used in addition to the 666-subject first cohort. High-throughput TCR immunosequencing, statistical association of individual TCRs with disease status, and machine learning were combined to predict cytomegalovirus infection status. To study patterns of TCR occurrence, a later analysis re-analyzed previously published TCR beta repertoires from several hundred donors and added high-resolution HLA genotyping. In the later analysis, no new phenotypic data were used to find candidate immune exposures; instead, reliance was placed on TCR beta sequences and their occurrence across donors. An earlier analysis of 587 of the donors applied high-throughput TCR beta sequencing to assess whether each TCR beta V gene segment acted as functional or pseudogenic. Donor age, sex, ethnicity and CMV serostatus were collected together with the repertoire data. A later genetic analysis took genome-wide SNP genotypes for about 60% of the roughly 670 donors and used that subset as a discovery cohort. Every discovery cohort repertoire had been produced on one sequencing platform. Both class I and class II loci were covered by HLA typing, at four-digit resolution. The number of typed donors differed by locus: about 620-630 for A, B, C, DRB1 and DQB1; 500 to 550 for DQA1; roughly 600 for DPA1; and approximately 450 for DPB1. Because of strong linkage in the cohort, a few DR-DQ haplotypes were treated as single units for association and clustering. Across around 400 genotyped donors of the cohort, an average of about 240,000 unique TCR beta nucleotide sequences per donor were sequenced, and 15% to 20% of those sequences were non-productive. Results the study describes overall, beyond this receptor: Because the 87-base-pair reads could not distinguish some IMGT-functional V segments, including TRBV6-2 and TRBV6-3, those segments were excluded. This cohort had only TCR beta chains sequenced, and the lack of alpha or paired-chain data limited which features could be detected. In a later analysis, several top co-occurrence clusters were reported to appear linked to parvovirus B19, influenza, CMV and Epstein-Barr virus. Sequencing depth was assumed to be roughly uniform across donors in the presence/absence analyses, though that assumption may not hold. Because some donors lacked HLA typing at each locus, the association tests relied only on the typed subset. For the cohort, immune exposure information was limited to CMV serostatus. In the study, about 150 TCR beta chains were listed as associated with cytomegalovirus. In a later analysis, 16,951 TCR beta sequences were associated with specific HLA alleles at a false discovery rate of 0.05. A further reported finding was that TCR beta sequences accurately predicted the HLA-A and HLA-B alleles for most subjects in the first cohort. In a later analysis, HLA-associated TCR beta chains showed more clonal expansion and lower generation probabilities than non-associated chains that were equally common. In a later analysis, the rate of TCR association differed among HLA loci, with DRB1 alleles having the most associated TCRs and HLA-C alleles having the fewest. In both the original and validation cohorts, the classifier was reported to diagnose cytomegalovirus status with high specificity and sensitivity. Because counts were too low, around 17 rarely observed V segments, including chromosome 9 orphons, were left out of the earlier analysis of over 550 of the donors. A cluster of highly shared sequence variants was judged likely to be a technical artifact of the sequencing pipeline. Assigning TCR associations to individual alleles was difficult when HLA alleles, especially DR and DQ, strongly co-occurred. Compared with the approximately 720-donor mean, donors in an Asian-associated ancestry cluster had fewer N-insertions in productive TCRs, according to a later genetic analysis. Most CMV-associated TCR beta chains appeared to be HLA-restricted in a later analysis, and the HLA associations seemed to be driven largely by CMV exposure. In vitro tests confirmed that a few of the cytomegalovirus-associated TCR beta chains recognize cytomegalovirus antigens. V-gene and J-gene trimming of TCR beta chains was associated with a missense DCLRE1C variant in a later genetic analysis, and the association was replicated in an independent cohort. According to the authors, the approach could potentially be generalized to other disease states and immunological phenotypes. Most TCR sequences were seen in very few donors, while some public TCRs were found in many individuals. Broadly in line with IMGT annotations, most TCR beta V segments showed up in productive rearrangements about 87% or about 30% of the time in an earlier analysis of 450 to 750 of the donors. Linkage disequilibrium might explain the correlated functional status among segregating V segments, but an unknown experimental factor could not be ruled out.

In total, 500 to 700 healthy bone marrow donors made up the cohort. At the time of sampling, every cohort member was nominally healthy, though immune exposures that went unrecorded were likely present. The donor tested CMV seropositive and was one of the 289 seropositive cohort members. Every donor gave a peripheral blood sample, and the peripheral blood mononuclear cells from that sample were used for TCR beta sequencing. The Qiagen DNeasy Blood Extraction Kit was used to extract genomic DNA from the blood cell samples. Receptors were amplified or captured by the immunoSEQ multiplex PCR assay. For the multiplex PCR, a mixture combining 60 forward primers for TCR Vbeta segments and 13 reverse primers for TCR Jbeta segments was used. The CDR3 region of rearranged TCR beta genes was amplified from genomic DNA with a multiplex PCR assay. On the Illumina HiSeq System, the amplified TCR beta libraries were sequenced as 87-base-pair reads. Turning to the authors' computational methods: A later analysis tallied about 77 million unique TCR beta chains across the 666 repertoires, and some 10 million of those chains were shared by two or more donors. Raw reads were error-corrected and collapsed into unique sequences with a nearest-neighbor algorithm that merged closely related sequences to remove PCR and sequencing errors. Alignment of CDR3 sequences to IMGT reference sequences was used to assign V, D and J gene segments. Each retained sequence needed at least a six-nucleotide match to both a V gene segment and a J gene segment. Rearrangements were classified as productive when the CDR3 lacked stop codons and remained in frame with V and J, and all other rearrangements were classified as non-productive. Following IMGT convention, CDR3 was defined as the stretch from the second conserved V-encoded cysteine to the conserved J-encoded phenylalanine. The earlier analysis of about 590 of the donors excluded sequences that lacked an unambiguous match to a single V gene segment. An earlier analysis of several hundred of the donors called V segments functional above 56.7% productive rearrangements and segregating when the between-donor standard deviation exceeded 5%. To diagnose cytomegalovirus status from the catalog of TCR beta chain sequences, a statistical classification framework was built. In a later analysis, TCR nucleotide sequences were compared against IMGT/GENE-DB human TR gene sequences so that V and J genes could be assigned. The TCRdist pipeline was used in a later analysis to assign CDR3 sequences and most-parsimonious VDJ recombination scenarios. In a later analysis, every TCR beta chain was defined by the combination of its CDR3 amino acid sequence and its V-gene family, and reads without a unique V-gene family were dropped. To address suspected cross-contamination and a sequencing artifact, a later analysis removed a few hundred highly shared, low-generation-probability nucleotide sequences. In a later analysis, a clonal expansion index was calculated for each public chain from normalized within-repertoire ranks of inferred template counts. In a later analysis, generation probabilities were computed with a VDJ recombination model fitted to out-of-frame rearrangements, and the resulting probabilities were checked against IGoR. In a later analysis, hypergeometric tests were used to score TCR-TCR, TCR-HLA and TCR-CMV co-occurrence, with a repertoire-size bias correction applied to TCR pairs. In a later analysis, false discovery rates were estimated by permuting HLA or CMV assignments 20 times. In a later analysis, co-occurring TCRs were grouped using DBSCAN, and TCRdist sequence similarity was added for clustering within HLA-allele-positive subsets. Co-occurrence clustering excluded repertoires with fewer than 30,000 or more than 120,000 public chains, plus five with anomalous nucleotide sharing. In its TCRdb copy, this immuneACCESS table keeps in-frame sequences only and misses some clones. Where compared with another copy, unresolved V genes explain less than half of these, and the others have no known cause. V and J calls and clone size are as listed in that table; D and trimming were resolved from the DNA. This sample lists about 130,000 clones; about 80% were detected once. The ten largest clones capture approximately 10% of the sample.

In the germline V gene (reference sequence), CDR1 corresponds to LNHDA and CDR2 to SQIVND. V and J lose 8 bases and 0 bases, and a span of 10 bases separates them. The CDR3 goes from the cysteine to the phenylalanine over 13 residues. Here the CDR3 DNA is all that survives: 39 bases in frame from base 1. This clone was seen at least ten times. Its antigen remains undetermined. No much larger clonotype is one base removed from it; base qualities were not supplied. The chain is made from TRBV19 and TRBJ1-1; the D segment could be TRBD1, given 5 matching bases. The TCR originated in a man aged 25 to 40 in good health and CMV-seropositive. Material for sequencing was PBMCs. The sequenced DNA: TGTGCCAGTGGGGCTGGGCTGAACACTGAAGCTTTCTTT. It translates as CASGAGLNTEAFF.